This T cell receptor (beta chain) was captured by sequencing in a study of blood T cell repertoires in COVID-19. The wider study: Samples came from the United States, Italy and Spain, spanning acute and convalescent COVID-19. T cells, B-cell-depleted T cells, or PBMCs provided the cDNA or gDNA that served as material.

CDR3 length equals 18 residues. The V end lost 4 bases, the J end lost 5 bases, and 28 bases lay between the germline ends. Germline lookup yields CDR1 SGHRS and CDR2 YFSETQ. Authors' processing steps: Estimated nucleated cell counts came from reference gene primer amplification. Some clones are missing from TCRdb's copy, which holds only in-frame ones; the method was immunoSEQ multiplex PCR. Clone size and the V and J calls come from that table; the DNA yielded D and trimming. The sample has about 300,000 clones; roughly 90% are singletons. The chain recombines TRBV5-1 with TRBJ2-7; D might be TRBD1 (7 bases). The receptor was isolated from a man aged 35 to 55 with acute or convalescent COVID-19. The sequenced material came from peripheral blood. In DNA, the CDR3 is TGCGCCAGCAGCCCGTACCACCGGGACAGAGGGGGGTTCCACGAGCAGTACTTC. Translated: CASSPYHRDRGGFHEQYF.